The sequence of this T cell receptor (beta chain) was determined in a study of cytomegalovirus exposure and HLA in healthy donors. Vbeta (60) and Jbeta (13) primers were used in the PCR. Assay: immunoSEQ multiplex PCR; the TCRdb copy retains only in-frame clones and omits some. The repertoire holds some 170,000 clones, with around 79% as singletons. CDR1 and CDR2 from the germline V gene are MNHNS and SASEGT. This CDR3 has 19 residues. Trimming stripped 3 bases from V and 3 bases from J, with 23 bases between. The receptor was derived from a man aged 35 to 55 in good health and CMV-seronegative. Sequencing was done on a sample of PBMCs. The genes are TRBV6-1 and TRBJ2-2; D gene uncertain. The CDR3 sequence: CASSERDRLRVDHTGELFF. CDR3 DNA: TGTGCCAGCAGTGAGCGAGATAGACTCCGGGTCGATCACACCGGGGAGCTGTTTTTT.